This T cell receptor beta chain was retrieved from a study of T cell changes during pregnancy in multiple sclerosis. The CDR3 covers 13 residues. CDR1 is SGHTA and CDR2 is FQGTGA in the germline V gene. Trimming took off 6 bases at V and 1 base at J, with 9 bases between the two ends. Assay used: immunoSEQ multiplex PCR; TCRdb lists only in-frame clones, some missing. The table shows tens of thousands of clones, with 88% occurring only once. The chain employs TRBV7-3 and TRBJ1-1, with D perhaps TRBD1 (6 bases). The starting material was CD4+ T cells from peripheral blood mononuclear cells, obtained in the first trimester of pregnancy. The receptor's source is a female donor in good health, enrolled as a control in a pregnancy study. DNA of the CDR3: TGTGCCAGCAGTTACAGGGAGAACACTGAAGCTTTCTTT. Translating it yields CASSYRENTEAFF. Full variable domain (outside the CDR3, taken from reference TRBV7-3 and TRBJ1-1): GAGVSQTPSNKVTEKGKYVELRCDPISGHTALYWYRQSLGQGPEFLIYFQGTGAADDSGLPNDRFFAVRPEGSVSTLKIQRTERGDSAVYLCASSYRENTEAFFGQGTRLTVV.